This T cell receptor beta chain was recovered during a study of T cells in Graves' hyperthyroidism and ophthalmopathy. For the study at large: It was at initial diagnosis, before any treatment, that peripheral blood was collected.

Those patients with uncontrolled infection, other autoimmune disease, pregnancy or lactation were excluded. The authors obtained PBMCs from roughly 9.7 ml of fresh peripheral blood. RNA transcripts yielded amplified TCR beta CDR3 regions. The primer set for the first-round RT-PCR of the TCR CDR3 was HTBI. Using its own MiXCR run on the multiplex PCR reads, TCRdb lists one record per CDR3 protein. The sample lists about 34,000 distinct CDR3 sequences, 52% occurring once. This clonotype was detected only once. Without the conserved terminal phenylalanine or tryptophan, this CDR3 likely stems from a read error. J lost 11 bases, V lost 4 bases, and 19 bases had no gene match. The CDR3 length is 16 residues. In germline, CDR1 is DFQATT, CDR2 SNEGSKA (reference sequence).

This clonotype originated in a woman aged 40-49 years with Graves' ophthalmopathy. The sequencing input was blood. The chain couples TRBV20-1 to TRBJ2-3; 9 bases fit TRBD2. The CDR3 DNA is TGCAGTGCTATTGGGACTAGCACCCGGAGGTCGGACGAGCAGTATTCT. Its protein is CSAIGTSTRRSDEQYS.